This T cell receptor (beta chain) was identified in a study of vaccination and CD4 T cells after COVID-19. About the study: Investigators took post-vaccine samples a median 72 days after dose two, within a range of 14 to 241. Control cultures received a CEFX pool, an HIV-1 Nef pool, or no peptide.

The CDR3 runs to 15 residues. From germline, CDR1 is SGHTA and CDR2 FQGNSA. The germline V and J ends were trimmed by 1 base and 1 base, with 10 bases remaining between them. Sample treatment: roughly 10-day PBMC culture with coronavirus spike peptide pools or control peptides (ViraFEST assay). Sequencing of DNA taken from cultured CD4+ T cells relied on the Oncomine TCR Beta short-read assay. It was cultured CD4+ T cells from which genomic DNA was extracted. Using its own MiXCR run on the PCR reads, TCRdb lists one record per CDR3 protein. The sample contains 7,000 to 9,500 distinct CDR3 sequences, 60% of which appear only once. Points on this clonotype: What it recognizes is unknown.

The chain carries TRBV7-2 and TRBJ1-1; tentatively, D is TRBD1 (5 bases). The sample consisted of cultured CD4+ T cells from blood, taken after SARS-CoV-2 vaccination. The source is a human donor with COVID-19. DNA of the CDR3: TGTGCCAGCAGCTTAGATCGGGGGTGGAACACTGAAGCTTTCTTT. Translated, it gives CASSLDRGWNTEAFF.